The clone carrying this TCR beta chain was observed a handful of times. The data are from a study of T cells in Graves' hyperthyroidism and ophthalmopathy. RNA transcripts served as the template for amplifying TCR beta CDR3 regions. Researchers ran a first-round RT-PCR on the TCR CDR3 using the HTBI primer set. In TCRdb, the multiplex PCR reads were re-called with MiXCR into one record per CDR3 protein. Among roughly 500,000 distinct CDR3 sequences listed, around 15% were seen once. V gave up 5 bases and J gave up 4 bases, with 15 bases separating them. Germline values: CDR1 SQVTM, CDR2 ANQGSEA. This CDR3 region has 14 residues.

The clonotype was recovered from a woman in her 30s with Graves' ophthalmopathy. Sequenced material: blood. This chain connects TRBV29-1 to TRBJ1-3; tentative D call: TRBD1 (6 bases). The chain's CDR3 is CSVTTGRGGNTIYF. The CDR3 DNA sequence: TGCAGCGTTACAACAGGGAGAGGAGGAAACACCATATATTTT.